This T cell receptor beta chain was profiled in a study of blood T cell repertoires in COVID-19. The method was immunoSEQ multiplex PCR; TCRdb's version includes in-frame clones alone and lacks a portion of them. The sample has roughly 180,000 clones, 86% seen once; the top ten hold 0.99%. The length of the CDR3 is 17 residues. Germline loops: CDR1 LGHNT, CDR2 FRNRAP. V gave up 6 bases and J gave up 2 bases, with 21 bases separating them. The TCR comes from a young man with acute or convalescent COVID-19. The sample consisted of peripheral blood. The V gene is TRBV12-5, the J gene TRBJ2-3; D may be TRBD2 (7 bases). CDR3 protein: CASGLLMGGPSTDTQYF. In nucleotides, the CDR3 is TGTGCTAGTGGCCTCCTTATGGGGGGGCCTTCCACAGATACGCAGTATTTT.